The clone carrying this T cell receptor beta chain was detected a few times. Time point given: blood at routine non-recurrence follow-up after resection. This specimen belongs to a study of spatial heterogeneity in lung cancer. Study-level information: The cohort: 65 to 80 early-stage, untreated non-small cell lung cancer patients. Within raw reads, each unique TCR and UMI combination appeared on average more than ten times.

V shed 6 bases and J shed 5 bases, with 16 bases lying between them. Germline CDR1 and CDR2: MDHEN and SYDVKM. The CDR3 extends over 14 amino acids. TCRdb re-analysed the 5' RACE reads in MiXCR, keeping a single row per CDR3 protein. The data show about 110,000 distinct CDR3 sequences, roughly a tenth seen once. The sequenced sample was PBMCs, obtained at follow-up. This sequence joins TRBV28 and TRBJ2-5; D unclear. This sequence was found in a female donor with early-stage non-small cell lung cancer. CDR3 sequence reads: CASSPPVPMETQYF. Written as DNA, the CDR3 is TGTGCCAGCAGCCCACCGGTGCCAATGGAGACCCAGTACTTC.